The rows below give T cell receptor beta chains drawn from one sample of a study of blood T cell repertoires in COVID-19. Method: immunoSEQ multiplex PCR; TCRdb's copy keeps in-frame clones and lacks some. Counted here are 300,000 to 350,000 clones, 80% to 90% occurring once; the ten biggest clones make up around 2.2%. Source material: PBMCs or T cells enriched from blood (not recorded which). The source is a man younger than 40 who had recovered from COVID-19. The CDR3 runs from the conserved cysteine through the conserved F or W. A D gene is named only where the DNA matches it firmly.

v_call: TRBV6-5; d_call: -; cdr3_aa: CASSYEEGGRIPLHF
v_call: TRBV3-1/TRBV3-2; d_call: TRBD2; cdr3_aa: CASSQASGGPYNEQFF
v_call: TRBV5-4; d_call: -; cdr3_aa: CASSLAGLSDTQYF
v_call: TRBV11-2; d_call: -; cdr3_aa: CASSPRAGGWAEAFF
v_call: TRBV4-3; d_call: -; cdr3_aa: CASSRGRGADTQYF
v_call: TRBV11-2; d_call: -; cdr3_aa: CASSFLAVTGYEQFF
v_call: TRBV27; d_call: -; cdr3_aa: CAILVGGSPGNTIYF
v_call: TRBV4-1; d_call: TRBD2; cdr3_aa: CASSQLAGVGAADTQYF
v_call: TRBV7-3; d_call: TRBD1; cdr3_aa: CASSWTGPSTGELFF
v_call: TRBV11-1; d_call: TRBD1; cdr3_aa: CASSARTGGRYGYTF
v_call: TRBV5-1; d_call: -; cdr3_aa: CASRSAGAVYNEQFF
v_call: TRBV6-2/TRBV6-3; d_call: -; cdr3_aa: CASSYSGQLGAFF
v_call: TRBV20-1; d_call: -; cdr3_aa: CSASPGTSTDTQYF
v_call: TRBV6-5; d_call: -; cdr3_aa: CASRSGGSGNTIYF
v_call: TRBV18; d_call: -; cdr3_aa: CASSARGNSGNTIYF
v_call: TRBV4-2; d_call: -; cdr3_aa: CASSQGAPGSGNTIYF
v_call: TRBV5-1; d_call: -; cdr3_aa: CASSPSFGTPREALHF
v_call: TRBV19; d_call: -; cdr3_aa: CASSIALYGYTF
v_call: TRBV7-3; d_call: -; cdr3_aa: CASSLTPGREAFF
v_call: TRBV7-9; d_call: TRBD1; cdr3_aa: CASSGTGNEKLFF
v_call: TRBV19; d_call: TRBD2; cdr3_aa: CASSILHSGGAPGEQYF
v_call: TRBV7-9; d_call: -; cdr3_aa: CASSYLTGSPLTQYF
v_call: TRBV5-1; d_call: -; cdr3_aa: CASSLGAGGSPLHF
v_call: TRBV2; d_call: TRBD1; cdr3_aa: CASSPHPGQGSGEQYF
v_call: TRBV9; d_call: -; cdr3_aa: CASSHGINEQFF
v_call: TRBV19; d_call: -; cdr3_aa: CASIPDGSKAFF
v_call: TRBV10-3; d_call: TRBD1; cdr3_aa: CAISESPDRGHMNTEAFF
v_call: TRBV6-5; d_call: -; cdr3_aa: CASSYAGTYGYTF
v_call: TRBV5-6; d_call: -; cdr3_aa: CASSSHLSGYTF
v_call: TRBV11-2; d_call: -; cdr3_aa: CASSLDRYTGELFF
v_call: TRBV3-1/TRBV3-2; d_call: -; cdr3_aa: CGLSQDSRQSNQPQHF
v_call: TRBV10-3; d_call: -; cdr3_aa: CATVPTPGEKLFF
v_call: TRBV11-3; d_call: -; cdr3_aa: CASSLDLGADEQYF
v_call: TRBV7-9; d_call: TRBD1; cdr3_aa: CASSLSPGQGTDTQYF
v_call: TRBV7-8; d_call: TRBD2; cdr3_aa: CASSLGLAASTDTQYF
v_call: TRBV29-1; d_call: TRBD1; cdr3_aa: CSVEVTGTGKTDTQYF
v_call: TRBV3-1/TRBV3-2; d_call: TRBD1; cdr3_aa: CASSSQSRTGVQYEQYF
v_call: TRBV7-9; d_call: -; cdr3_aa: CASSLPRGSEETQYF
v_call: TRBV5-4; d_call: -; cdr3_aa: CASSLGSDSNTGELFF
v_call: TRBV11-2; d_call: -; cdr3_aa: CASSPSGRWNTEAFF
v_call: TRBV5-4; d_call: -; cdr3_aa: CASSLTLSTGELFF
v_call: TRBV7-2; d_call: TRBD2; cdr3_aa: CASSSRLAGGQETQYF
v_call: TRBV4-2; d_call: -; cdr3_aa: CASSQGGTTTAKNIQYF
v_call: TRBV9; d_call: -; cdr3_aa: CASSVDPGWDFSSEQYF
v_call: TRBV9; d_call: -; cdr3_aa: CASSAGTPGNTIYF
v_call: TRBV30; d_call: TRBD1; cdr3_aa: CAWTPGGNYEQYF
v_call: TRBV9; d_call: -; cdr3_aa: CASSAKPGPGGTQYF
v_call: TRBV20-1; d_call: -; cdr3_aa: CSASHHTEAFF